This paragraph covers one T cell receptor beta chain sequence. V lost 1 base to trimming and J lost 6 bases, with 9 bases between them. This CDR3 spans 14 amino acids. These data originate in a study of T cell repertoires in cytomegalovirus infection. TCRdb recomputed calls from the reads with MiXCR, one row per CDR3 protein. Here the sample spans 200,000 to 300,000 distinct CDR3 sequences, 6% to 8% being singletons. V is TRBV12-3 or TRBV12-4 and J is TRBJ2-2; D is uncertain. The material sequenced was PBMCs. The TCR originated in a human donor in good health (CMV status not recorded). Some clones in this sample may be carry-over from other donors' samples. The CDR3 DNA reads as TGTGCCAGCAGTTTAGTAGTTTTGTCCGGGGAGCTGTTTTTT. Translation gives CASSLVVLSGELFF.